This paragraph reports one TCR beta chain. Its antigen remains undetermined. No per-base quality is available; no much larger clone lies one base away. The entry originates in a study of beta chain features in type 1 diabetes (dated by TCRdb to the late 2010s). With respect to the entire study: No differences in mean age, gender distribution, total cell number or subset yield were found between patients and healthy donors. A total of some 100,000,000 sorted cells were examined across all samples, and a strong correlation was observed between cell number per subset and RNA yield. In the study, recently diagnosed type 1 diabetes patients and matched healthy donors were compared on the TCRB repertoires of their sorted circulating CD4+ T cell subsets. Regulatory and stem cell-like memory subsets were isolated from only 8 patients and roughly 8 healthy donors, whereas naive and central memory subsets came from all 30 or so donors. The investigation overall reported the following: Naive, central memory and regulatory TCRB repertoires appeared to be more alike among patients than among healthy donors. Because the HLA sub-analyses included only small numbers of individuals, any influence of HLA type on TCRB rearrangement was left unresolved. In all four CD4+ subsets, TCRB CDR3 length was moderately but significantly shorter in type 1 diabetes patients. PCR may preferentially amplify shorter templates, but because patient and control samples were amplified and corrected together, any resulting skew would affect both groups equally. Because cDNA was sequenced instead of genomic DNA, highly expressing activated cells could be over-represented, though the groups showed no difference in activation or CD3 levels. Patients with type 1 diabetes made fewer insertions and deleted more nucleotides at VDJ recombination sites, implying thymic rearrangement abnormalities.

The entire amount of isolated RNA was reverse transcribed using the High Capacity cDNA Reverse Transcription Kit, so the sequenced TCRB transcripts were expressed ones. Naive, central memory and regulatory T cell samples underwent deep immunoSEQ sequencing, averaging around 4 million total reads per sample. After sorted cells were lysed in RLT buffer, RNA was extracted with DNase-treated RNeasy Micro or Mini kits, with the choice depending on cell number. Each cell subset was processed separately to prevent cross-contamination, with patient and healthy donor samples processed together. TCRB sequences were amplified from cDNA with the immunoSEQ multiplex PCR, producing 87-bp fragments spanning the CDR3 region. The amplicons were sequenced using the Illumina HiSeq platform. As for how the authors treated the data: Synthetic template baselines were used to correct PCR bias computationally, reads within Hamming distance 2 were collapsed, and singletons that could not be merged were discarded. Reads were aligned to IMGT to assign V, D and J genes, CDR3 length, and insertions or deletions at six rearrangement sites. Within each subset, clonotype counts were normalized to sorted cell number, after which true diversity and Gini coefficients were computed with the tcR R package. The overlap coefficient, calculated on TCRB nucleotide sequences, was used to measure repertoire sharing. What TCRdb holds here is the immuneACCESS table cut down to in-frame rearrangements. Part of the clones is not present; checked against another copy, under half of the missing clones reflect an unresolved V gene, and the others are unexplained. That table supplies the V and J calls and clone size; D and trimming were determined from the DNA. This sample is represented by roughly 180,000 clones; 7.8% of them were singletons. Roughly 1% of the sample rests with the top ten.

Each donor gave one peripheral blood draw, about 110 mL on average, collected into heparinised tubes. A BD FACSAria II was used to sort naive, central memory, regulatory and stem cell-like memory CD4+ T cells with a panel that included CD45RO, CCR7, CD25, CD127, CD95 and CD27. All sorted populations exceeded 95% purity. PBMCs were isolated right away by Lymphoprep density gradient centrifugation and were stained directly, without culture. So that batch effects would be minimized, each experiment stained and sorted samples in pairs, pairing one healthy donor with one patient. Including the terminal cysteine and phenylalanine, the CDR3 comprises 14 residues. Just the 42-base CDR3 DNA is kept, in frame starting at base 1. V loses 4 bases, J loses 6 bases, and the germline ends lie 13 bases apart. CDR1 and CDR2 are read off the germline V gene (reference sequence) as LNHDA and SQIVND.

This sequence originates from a woman in her 40s with type 1 diabetes. The sample was central memory CD4+ T cells from blood. The sequence is built from TRBV19 and TRBJ1-5, with TRBD1 perhaps the D gene, on 5 matching bases. The DNA sequence is given as TGTGCCAGTAGTACCCCCAGGGAAGGTCAGCCCCAGCATTTT. It codes for CASSTPREGQPQHF. The full variable domain, completed from the reference TRBV19 and TRBJ1-5 proteins outside the CDR3, reads DGGITQSPKYLFRKEGQNVTLSCEQNLNHDAMYWYRQDPGQGLRLIYYSQIVNDFQKGDIAEGYSVSREKKESFPLTVTSAQKNPTAFYLCASSTPREGQPQHFGDGTRLSIL.